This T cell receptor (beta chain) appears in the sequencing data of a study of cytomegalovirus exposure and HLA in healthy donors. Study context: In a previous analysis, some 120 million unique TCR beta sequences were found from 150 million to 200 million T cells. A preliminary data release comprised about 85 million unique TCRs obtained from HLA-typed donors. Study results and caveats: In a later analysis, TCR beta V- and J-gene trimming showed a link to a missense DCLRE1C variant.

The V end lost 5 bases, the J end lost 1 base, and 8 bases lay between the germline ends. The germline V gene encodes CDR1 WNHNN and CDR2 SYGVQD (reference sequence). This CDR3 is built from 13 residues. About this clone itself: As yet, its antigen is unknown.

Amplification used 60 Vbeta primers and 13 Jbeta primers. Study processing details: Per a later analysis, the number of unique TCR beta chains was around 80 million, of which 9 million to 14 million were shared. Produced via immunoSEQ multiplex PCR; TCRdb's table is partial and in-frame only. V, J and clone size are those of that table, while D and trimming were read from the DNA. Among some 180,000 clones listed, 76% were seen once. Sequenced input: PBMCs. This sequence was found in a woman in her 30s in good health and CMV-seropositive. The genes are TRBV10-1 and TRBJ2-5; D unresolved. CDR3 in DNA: TGCGCCAGCAGTCGGTCCGGCCAAGAGACCCAGTACTTC. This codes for CASSRSGQETQYF.